This T cell receptor beta chain was identified during a study of shared clonotypes between healthy human individuals. Sequencing used immunoSEQ multiplex PCR; TCRdb keeps in-frame clones, though not all of them. The repertoire holds 2 million to 2.5 million clones, with roughly 93% as singletons. Germline V lookup: CDR1 MNHNY, CDR2 SVGAGI (reference sequence). The CDR3 has 13 residues. V lost 8 bases, J lost 0 bases, and 8 bases lay in between. The chain employs TRBV6-6 and TRBJ1-5; D is ambiguous. This clonotype was obtained from a man between 18 and 29 years old in good health. Some clones in this sample may be carry-over from other donors' samples. The source material was naive CD4+ T cells from PBMCs. Subset denoted: CD45RA+ positively selected. CDR3 sequence (DNA): TGTGCCAGCCAAGAGAATAGCAATCAGCCCCAGCATTTT. As protein: CASQENSNQPQHF.